This TCR beta chain was found in a study of T cell responses to AZD1222 COVID-19 vaccine. Broader study findings: Repertoires in all cases were sampled only once the peak T cell response had passed. Spike was spanned by vaccine-associated CD4 TCRs, which were dominant at 160-218 and 743-854.

Data came from immunoSEQ multiplex PCR; TCRdb stores just in-frame clones and leaves some out. Seen here are around 270,000 clones, about 94% observed once, and the top ten hold roughly 0.5%. Note on this clone: The target antigen is unknown.

The CDR3 has 13 amino acids. Per germline, CDR1 SNHLY and CDR2 FYNNEI. Trimming removed 1 base from V and 10 bases from J, with 13 bases in between. This TCR was sampled from an adult who received the AZD1222 COVID-19 vaccine. The sample consisted of peripheral blood, taken 28 days after the second AZD1222 dose. The V and J genes are TRBV2 and TRBJ1-1, with a weak D call TRBD1 (6 bases). The CDR3 DNA is TGTGCCAGCAGTGAAGGGTCAGGGGTGAGAGCTTTCTTT. This sequence encodes CASSEGSGVRAFF.